Listed below are T cell receptor beta chains from one sample, sequenced in a study of T-cell memory formation after mild COVID-19. TCRdb recomputed calls from the 5' RACE reads with MiXCR, one row per CDR3 protein. This sample yields 250,000 to 350,000 distinct CDR3 sequences, of which around 15% are seen a single time; roughly 24% belongs to the top ten. Sample: PBMCs or a T cell subset sorted from them (not recorded which). The receptors originated from a man between 18 and 35 years old who had mild COVID-19 (a few samples of this study predate the infection). Cell type and time point are not known. CDR3s include the opening cysteine and the closing phenylalanine or tryptophan. A D gene is named only where the DNA matches it firmly. Only part of the rows carry a size: once, few, many, or a class if the clone is expanded.

V gene,clone size,J gene,D gene,CDR3 DNA,CDR3 protein
TRBV20-1,NA,TRBJ2-4,NA,TGCAGTGCTAGAGATTGGACCAGGAAAAACATTCAGTACTTC,CSARDWTRKNIQYF
TRBV27,NA,TRBJ2-7,NA,TGTGCCAGCAGTCTCAGTTGGGACGGCTCCTACGAGCAGTACTTC,CASSLSWDGSYEQYF
TRBV12-3/TRBV12-4,few,TRBJ1-1,NA,TGTGCCAGCGTTACGGCGGGGGCGGGCGGGACTGAAGCTTTCTTT,CASVTAGAGGTEAFF
TRBV6-6,few,TRBJ2-3,TRBD1,TGTGCCAGCAGTCCTGCCTCCGGGACAGGGTCAGATACGCAGTATTTT,CASSPASGTGSDTQYF
TRBV3-1,few,TRBJ2-5,TRBD2,TGTGCCAGCAGCCGTCAGCGGGGGGGATTCGGAGAGACCCAGTACTTC,CASSRQRGGFGETQYF
TRBV12-3/TRBV12-4,NA,TRBJ1-5,NA,TGTGCCAGCAGTCCTCCTCGGGGACACGCGGCGGGGCCCCAGCATTTT,CASSPPRGHAAGPQHF
TRBV7-3,NA,TRBJ2-3,NA,TGTGCCAGCAGCTTAGGCAGGGGAAGGGCTAACGCGCAGTATTTT,CASSLGRGRANAQYF
TRBV6-5,many,TRBJ2-3,TRBD2,TGTGCCAGCAGCCGGACCCTAGCGGGGGGCGCAGATACGCAGTATTTT,CASSRTLAGGADTQYF
TRBV21-1,NA,TRBJ2-2,NA,TGTGCCAGCAGCAAAGTAAACACCGGGGAGCTGTTTTTT,CASSKVNTGELFF
TRBV3-2,NA,TRBJ2-5,NA,TGTGCCAGCAGACAGACAGGGGGCAGGTTGGACGAGGAGACCCAGTACTTC,CASRQTGGRLDEETQYF
TRBV7-3,few,TRBJ2-2,NA,TGTGCCAGCAGCGTGCGATATGACTCCACCGGGGAGCTGTTTTTT,CASSVRYDSTGELFF
TRBV3-1,few,TRBJ1-4,NA,TGTGCCAGCAGCCAGACAGGCGGGAATGAAAAACTGTTTTTT,CASSQTGGNEKLFF
TRBV7-2,NA,TRBJ2-3,NA,TGTGCCAGCAGCTTGGACTACACCACAGATACGCAGTATTTT,CASSLDYTTDTQYF
TRBV5-4,NA,TRBJ1-1,TRBD1,TGTGCCAGCAGCCCGACAGGGGGCAAGAACACTGAAGCTTTCTTT,CASSPTGGKNTEAFF
TRBV6-6,NA,TRBJ1-5,NA,TGTGCCAGCAGTTACTCGATGTCATACGGCAATCAGCCCCAGCATTTT,CASSYSMSYGNQPQHF
TRBV15,NA,TRBJ2-5,NA,TGTGCCACCAGCAGAGCCCAGCAGGTCGGGACCCAGTACTTC,CATSRAQQVGTQYF
TRBV5-1,many,TRBJ2-3,TRBD1,TGCGCCAGCAGCACGGGACAGAACACAGATACGCAGTATTTT,CASSTGQNTDTQYF
TRBV7-9,NA,TRBJ1-2,NA,TGTGCCAGCAGCCCAGGGAAATCAGCTTCTAACTATGGCTACACCTTC,CASSPGKSASNYGYTF
TRBV7-2,few,TRBJ1-1,TRBD1,TGTGCCAGCAGCATAACAGGGGGTCGCACTGAAGCTTTCTTT,CASSITGGRTEAFF
TRBV30,few,TRBJ2-3,NA,TGTGCCTGGAGTGTAGTAACAGATACGCAGTATTTT,CAWSVVTDTQYF
TRBV5-1,NA,TRBJ2-5,NA,TGCGCCAGCAGCATTCACAGTAACCAAGAGACCCAGTACTTC,CASSIHSNQETQYF
TRBV29-1,few,TRBJ1-3,NA,TGCAGCGTTCAGGACAGCTCTGGAAACACCATATATTTT,CSVQDSSGNTIYF
TRBV4-3,few,TRBJ2-7,TRBD1,TGCGCCAGCAGCCAAGAAGTCCGACAGGGGGTTATCCGTCCCTCCTACGAGCAGTACTTC,CASSQEVRQGVIRPSYEQYF
TRBV11-2,few,TRBJ2-3,TRBD2,TGTGCCAGCAGCTTAGGGCATAGCGGGGGACTAAATACGCAGTATTTT,CASSLGHSGGLNTQYF
TRBV6-1,few,TRBJ1-5,NA,TGTGCCAGCAGTGAAATAGGGCCCGGGCAGCCCCAGCATTTT,CASSEIGPGQPQHF
TRBV4-1,many,TRBJ2-3,NA,TGCGCCAGCAGCCAAGAGGTTATGGGGGGTACGCAGTATTTT,CASSQEVMGGTQYF
TRBV15,few,TRBJ1-2,NA,TGTGCCACCAGCAGAGATTCCCTACAGGGTAGAGTTTATGGCTACACCTTC,CATSRDSLQGRVYGYTF
TRBV7-9,NA,TRBJ1-4,NA,TGTGCCAGCAGCTTAACGGGCAGGAAGAATGAAAAACTGTTTTTT,CASSLTGRKNEKLFF
TRBV4-1,many,TRBJ1-5,NA,TGCGCCAGCAGCCAACGGGCAGTTAGCAATCAGCCCCAGCATTTT,CASSQRAVSNQPQHF
TRBV21-1,NA,TRBJ1-5,NA,TGTGCCAGCAGCAATACCCGATTTGGACAGTCGTGGACAGGTCAGCCCCAGCATTTT,CASSNTRFGQSWTGQPQHF
TRBV25-1,NA,TRBJ1-2,NA,TGTGCCAGCAGTGAAGGTCATAGCTATGGCTACACCTTC,CASSEGHSYGYTF
TRBV20-1,NA,TRBJ1-5,TRBD1,TGCAGTGCTTTGACAGGGGATCAGCCCCAGCATTTT,CSALTGDQPQHF
TRBV7-2,few,TRBJ2-2,NA,TGTGCCCAGTTAGGGGGGGGCCCCATGATAGGCGGGGAGCTGTTTTTT,CAQLGGGPMIGGELFF
TRBV7-2,few,TRBJ2-3,NA,TGTGCCAGCAGTCCCGCCAGGGATCGCACAGATACGCAGTATTTT,CASSPARDRTDTQYF
TRBV7-2,few,TRBJ2-1,TRBD1,TGTGCCAGCAGGGGGACAGGGGGCGTTTACAATGAGCAGTTCTTC,CASRGTGGVYNEQFF
TRBV14,NA,TRBJ1-2,NA,TGTGCCAGCAGCCAAGATAGTAGACGGGATGGCTACACCTTC,CASSQDSRRDGYTF
TRBV6-2/TRBV6-3,many,TRBJ1-5,NA,TGTGCCAGCCCCAAGATGCCCCTGGACCTTTATAGCAATCAGCCCCAGCATTTT,CASPKMPLDLYSNQPQHF
TRBV6-2/TRBV6-3,few,TRBJ1-1,NA,TGTGCCAGCAGTGGGGCTCGTCCTGAAGCTTTCTTT,CASSGARPEAFF
TRBV6-2/TRBV6-3,few,TRBJ2-3,NA,TGTGCCAGCAGTTACTTACTTCTAACAGATACGCAGTATTTT,CASSYLLLTDTQYF
TRBV2,NA,TRBJ1-2,NA,TGTGCCAGCAGACAGGAGGGACGCTATGGCTACACCTTC,CASRQEGRYGYTF
TRBV7-9,NA,TRBJ2-1,TRBD1,TGTGCCAGCAGCTCCAGGGGGCAGGCTTACAATGAGCAGTTCTTC,CASSSRGQAYNEQFF
TRBV7-2,NA,TRBJ1-1,NA,TGTGCCAGCAGCACCCTCCAGGGGAACACTGAAGCTTTCTTT,CASSTLQGNTEAFF
TRBV6-5,few,TRBJ1-2,NA,TGTGCCAGCAGTTACTCGAACCCTAACTATGGCTACACCTTC,CASSYSNPNYGYTF
TRBV12-3/TRBV12-4,NA,TRBJ1-1,NA,TGTGCCAGCAGTTCCACACAGAACACTGAAGCTTTCTTT,CASSSTQNTEAFF
TRBV3-1,NA,TRBJ1-2,NA,TGTGCCAGCAGCCAAAGGGCAGGGGTTAACTATGGCTACACCTTC,CASSQRAGVNYGYTF
TRBV5-1,NA,TRBJ2-7,NA,TGCGCCAGCAGCTCGTCACACAGGGAAGACGAGCAGTACTTC,CASSSSHREDEQYF
TRBV10-1,many,TRBJ2-2,NA,TGCGCCAGCAGTCAACAGGGCCGGGGCACCGGGGAGCTGTTTTTT,CASSQQGRGTGELFF
TRBV2,NA,TRBJ2-7,NA,TGTGCCAGCAATAGCCGGGACACTCTCTACGAGCAGTACTTC,CASNSRDTLYEQYF
TRBV5-1,NA,TRBJ2-3,NA,TGCGCCAGCAGCTTGGACGGCGGGGAGGATACGCAGTATTTT,CASSLDGGEDTQYF
TRBV6-2/TRBV6-3,many,TRBJ2-1,NA,TGTGCCAGCAGTTACCCGGACTTGTTGGATGAGCAGTTCTTC,CASSYPDLLDEQFF
TRBV6-5,many,TRBJ2-1,TRBD1,TGTGCCAGCAGTTCCGGGACAGATTCCTACAATGAGCAGTTCTTC,CASSSGTDSYNEQFF